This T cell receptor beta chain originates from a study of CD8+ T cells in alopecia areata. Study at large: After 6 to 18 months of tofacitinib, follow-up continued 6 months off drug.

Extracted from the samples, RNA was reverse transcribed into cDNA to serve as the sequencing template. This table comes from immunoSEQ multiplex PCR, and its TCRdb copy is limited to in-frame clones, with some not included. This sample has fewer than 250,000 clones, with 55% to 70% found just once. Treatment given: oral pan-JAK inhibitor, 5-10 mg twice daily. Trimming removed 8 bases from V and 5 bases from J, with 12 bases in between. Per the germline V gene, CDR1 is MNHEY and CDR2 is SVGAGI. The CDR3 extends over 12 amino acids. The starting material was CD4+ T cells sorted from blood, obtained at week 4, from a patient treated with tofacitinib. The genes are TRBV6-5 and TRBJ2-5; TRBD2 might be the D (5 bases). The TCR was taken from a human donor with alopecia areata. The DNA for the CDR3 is TGTGCCAGCGCCGCGGAGCGGGAGACCCAGTACTTC. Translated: CASAAERETQYF.